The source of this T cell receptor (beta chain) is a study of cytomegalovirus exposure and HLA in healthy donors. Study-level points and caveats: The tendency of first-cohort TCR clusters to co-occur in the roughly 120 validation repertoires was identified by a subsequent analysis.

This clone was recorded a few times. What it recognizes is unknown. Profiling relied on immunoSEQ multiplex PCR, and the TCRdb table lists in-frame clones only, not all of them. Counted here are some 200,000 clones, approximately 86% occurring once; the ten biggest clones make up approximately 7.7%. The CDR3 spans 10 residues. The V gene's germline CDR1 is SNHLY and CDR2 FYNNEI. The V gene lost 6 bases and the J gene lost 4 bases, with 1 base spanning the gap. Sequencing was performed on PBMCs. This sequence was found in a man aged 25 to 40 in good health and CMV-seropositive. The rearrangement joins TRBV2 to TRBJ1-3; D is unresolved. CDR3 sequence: CASRGNTIYF. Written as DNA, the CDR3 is TGTGCCAGCAGGGGAAACACCATATATTTT.